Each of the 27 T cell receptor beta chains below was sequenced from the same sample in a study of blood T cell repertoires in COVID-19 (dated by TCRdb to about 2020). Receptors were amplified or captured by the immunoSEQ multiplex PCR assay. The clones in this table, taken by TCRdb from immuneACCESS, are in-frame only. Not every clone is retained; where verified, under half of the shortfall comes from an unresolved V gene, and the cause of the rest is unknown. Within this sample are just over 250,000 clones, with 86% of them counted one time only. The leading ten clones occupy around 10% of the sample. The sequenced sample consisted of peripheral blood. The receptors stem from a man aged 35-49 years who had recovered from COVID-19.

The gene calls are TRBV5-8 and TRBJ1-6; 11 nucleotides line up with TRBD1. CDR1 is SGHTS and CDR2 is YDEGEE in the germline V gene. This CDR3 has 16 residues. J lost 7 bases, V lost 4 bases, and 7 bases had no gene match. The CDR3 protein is CASSAGTGGPNSPLHF. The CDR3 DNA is TGTGCCAGCAGCGCCGGGACAGGGGGACCGAATTCACCCCTCCACTTT.

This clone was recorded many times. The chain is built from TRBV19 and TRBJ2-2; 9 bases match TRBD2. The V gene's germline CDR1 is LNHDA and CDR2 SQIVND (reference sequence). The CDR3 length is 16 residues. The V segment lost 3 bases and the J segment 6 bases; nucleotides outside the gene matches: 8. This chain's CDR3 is CASSIFASGTPGELFF. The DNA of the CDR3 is TGTGCCAGTAGTATTTTCGCTAGCGGGACCCCCGGGGAGCTGTTTTTT. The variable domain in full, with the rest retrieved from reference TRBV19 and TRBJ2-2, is DGGITQSPKYLFRKEGQNVTLSCEQNLNHDAMYWYRQDPGQGLRLIYYSQIVNDFQKGDIAEGYSVSREKKESFPLTVTSAQKNPTAFYLCASSIFASGTPGELFFGEGSRLTVL.

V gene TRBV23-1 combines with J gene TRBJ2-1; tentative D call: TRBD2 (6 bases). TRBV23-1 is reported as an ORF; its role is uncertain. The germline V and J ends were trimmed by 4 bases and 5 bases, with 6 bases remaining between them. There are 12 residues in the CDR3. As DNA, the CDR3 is TGCGCCAGCAGTCGGGAGGACAATGAGCAGTTCTTC. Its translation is CASSREDNEQFF.

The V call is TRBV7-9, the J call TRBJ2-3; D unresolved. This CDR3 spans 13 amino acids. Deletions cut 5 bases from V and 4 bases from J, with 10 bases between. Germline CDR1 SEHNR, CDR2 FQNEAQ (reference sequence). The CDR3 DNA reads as TGTGCCAGCAGCCCTCGGTTGGCAGATACGCAGTATTTT. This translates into CASSPRLADTQYF.

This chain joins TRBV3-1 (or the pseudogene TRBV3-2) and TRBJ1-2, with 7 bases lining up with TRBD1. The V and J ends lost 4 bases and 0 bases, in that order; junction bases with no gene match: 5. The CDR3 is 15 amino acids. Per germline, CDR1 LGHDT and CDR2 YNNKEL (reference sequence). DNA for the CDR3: TGTGCCAGCAGCCTCCGACAGGGTGCTAACTATGGCTACACCTTC. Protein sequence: CASSLRQGANYGYTF.

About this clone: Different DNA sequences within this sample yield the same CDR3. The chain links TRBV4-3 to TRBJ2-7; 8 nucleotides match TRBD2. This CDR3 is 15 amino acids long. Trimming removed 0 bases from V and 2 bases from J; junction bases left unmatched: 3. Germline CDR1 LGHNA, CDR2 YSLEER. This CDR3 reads CASSQDRGGAYEQYF. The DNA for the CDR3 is TGCGCCAGCAGCCAAGATCGGGGGGGGGCCTACGAGCAGTACTTC.

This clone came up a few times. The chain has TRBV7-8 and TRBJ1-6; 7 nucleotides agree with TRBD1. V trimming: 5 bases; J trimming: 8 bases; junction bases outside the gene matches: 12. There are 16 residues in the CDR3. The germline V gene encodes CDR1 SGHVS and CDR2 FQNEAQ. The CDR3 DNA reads TGTGCCAGCAGCCCCAGACAGGGCTCCTTTGATTCACCCCTCCACTTT. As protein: CASSPRQGSFDSPLHF. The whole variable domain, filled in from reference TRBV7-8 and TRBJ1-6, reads GAGVSQSPRYKVAKRGQDVALRCDPISGHVSLFWYQQALGQGPEFLTYFQNEAQLDKSGLPSDRFFAERPEGSVSTLKIQRTQQEDSAVYLCASSPRQGSFDSPLHFGNGTRLTVT.

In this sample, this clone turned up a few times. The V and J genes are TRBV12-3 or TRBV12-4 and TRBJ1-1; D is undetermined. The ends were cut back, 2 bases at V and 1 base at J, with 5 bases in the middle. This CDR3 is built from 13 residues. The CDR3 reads CASSLTGNTEAFF. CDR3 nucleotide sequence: TGTGCCAGCAGTTTAACCGGGAACACTGAAGCTTTCTTT.

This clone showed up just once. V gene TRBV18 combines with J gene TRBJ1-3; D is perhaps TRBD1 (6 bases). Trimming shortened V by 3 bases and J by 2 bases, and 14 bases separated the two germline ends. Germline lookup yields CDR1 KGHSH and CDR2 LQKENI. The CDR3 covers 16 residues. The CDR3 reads CASSPGNRVTGNTIYF. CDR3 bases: TGTGCCAGCTCACCCGGAAACAGGGTTACTGGAAACACCATATATTTT.

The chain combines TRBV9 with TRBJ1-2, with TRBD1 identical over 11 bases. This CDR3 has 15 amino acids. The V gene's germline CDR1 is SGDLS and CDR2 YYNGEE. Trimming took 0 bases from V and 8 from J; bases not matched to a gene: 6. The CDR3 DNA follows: TGTGCCAGCAGCGTAGAGGACAGGGGGCGGTTAGGCTACACCTTC. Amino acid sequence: CASSVEDRGRLGYTF. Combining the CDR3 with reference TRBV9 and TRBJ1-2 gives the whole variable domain DSGVTQTPKHLITATGQRVTLRCSPRSGDLSVYWYQQSLDQGLQFLIQYYNGEERAKGNILERFSAQQFPDLHSELNLSSLELGDSALYFCASSVEDRGRLGYTFGSGTRLTVV.

CDR3: CATRGGQGTPDTQYF. The CDR3 DNA reads as TGTGCCACGAGGGGGGGGCAGGGGACGCCAGATACGCAGTATTTT. The V gene is TRBV6-4, the J gene TRBJ2-3, with D tentatively TRBD2 (7 bases). V lost 10 bases and J 4 bases, leaving 21 bases between the germline ends. Looked up from germline, CDR1 is MRHNA and CDR2 is SNTAGT. The CDR3 has 15 residues.

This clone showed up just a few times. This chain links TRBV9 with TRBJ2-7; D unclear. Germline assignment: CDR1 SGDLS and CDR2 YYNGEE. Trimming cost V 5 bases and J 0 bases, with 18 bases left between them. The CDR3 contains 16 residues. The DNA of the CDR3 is TGTGCCAGCAGTCCGCATCTTCTTCAGGCCTCCTACGAGCAGTACTTC. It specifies CASSPHLLQASYEQYF.

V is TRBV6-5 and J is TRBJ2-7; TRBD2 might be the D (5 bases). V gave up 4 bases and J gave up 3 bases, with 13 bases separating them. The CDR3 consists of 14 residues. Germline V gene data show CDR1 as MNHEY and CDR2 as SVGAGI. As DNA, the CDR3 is TGTGCCAGCAGTTTCGGCCGGGGTGGCTACGAGCAGTACTTC. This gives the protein CASSFGRGGYEQYF.

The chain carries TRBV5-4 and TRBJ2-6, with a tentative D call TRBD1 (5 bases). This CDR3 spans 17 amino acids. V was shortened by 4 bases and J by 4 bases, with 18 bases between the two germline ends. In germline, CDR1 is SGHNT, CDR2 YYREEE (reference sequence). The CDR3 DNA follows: TGTGCCAGCAGCCCATACCAAGGGGTCTTCGGGGCCAACGTCCTGACTTTC. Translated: CASSPYQGVFGANVLTF.

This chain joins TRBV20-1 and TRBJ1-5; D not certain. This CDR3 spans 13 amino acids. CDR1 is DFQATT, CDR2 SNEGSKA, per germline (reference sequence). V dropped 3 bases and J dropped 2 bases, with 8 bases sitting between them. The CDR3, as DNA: TGCAGTGCTAGTGGCGGGGGCAATCAGCCCCAGCATTTT. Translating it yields CSASGGGNQPQHF.

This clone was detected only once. CDR3 amino acids: CASSLGVEYGYTF. The CDR3 DNA reads as TGTGCCAGCTCACTAGGGGTAGAGTATGGCTACACCTTC. This sequence joins TRBV18 and TRBJ1-2; maybe TRBD1 (5 bases). Germline V gives CDR1 KGHSH, CDR2 LQKENI. The V and J ends lost 4 bases and 5 bases respectively, with 11 bases between them. The CDR3 has 13 amino acids.

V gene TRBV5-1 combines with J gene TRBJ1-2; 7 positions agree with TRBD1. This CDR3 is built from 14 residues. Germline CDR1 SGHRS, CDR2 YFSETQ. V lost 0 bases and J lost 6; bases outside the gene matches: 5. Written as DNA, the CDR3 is TGCGCCAGCAGCTTGGCGACAGGGAAGGATGGCTACACCTTC. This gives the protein CASSLATGKDGYTF.

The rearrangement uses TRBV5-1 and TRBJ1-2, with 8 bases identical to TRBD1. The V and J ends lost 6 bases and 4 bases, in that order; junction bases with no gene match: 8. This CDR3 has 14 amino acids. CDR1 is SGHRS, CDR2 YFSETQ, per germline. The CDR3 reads CASNDGTGPYGYTF. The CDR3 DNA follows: TGCGCCAGCAACGACGGGACAGGTCCCTATGGCTACACCTTC.

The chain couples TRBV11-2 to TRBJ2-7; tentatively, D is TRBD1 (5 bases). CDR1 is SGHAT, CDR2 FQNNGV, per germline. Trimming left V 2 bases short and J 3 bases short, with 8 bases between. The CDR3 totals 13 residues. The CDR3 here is CASSLRTHYEQYF. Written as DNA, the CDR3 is TGTGCCAGCAGCTTACGGACACACTACGAGCAGTACTTC.

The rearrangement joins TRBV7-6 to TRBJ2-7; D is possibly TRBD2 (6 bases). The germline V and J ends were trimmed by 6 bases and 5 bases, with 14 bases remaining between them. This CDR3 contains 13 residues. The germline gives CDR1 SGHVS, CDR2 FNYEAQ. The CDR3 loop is CASSQPGVNEQYF. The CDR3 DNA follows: TGTGCCAGCAGTCAACCGGGAGTAAACGAGCAGTACTTC. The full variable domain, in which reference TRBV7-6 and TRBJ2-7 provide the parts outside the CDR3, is GAGVSQSPRYKVTKRGQDVALRCDPISGHVSLYWYRQALGQGPEFLTYFNYEAQQDKSGLPNDRFSAERPEGSISTLTIQRTEQRDSAMYRCASSQPGVNEQYFGPGTRLTVT.

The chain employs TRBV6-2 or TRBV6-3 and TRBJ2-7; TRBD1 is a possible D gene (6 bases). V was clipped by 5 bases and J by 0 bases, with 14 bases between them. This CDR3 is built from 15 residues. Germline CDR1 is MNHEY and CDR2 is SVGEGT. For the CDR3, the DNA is TGTGCCAGCAGTCCAGGGGCCACGTTCTCCTACGAGCAGTACTTC. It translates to CASSPGATFSYEQYF.

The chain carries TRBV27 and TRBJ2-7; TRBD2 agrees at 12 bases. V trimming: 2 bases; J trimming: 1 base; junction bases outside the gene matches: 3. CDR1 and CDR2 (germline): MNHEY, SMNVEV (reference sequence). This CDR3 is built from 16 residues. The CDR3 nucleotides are TGTGCCAGCAGTTTAGGGGGACTAGCGGGTTCCTACGAGCAGTACTTC. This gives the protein CASSLGGLAGSYEQYF.

The CDR3 is CASSSSSVTGGEQFF. The CDR3 DNA reads as TGTGCCAGCAGTTCCTCTAGCGTCACCGGGGGGGAGCAGTTCTTC. The rearrangement uses TRBV2 and TRBJ2-1; 7 bases match TRBD2. The CDR3 covers 15 residues. The V and J ends lost 5 bases and 10 bases, in that order; junction bases with no gene match: 14. Germline V gene lookup returns CDR1 SNHLY and CDR2 FYNNEI.

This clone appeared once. CDR3 sequence (DNA): TGTGCCAGCAGCCCTCCGTATGACAGGGACTATGGCTACACCTTC. It codes for CASSPPYDRDYGYTF. The V call is TRBV7-9, the J call TRBJ1-2; 7 bases are a match to TRBD1. The CDR3 extends over 15 amino acids. Germline loops: CDR1 SEHNR, CDR2 FQNEAQ (reference sequence). The J segment lost 3 bases and the V segment lost 5 bases, leaving 9 bases of the junction unmatched.

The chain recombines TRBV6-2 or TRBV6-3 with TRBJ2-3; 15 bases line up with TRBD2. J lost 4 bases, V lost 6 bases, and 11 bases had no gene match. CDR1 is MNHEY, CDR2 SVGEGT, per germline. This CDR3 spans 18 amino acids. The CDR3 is CASSWTSGGAEVADTQYF. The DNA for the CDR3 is TGTGCCAGCAGCTGGACTAGCGGGGGGGCTGAAGTGGCAGATACGCAGTATTTT.

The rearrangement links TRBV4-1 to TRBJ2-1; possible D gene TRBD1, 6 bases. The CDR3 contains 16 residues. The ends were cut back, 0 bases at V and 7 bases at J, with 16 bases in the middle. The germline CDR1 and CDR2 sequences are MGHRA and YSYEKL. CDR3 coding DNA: TGCGCCAGCAGCCAAGAATCAGGGGTTGGGTTGAATGAGCAGTTCTTC. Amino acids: CASSQESGVGLNEQFF.

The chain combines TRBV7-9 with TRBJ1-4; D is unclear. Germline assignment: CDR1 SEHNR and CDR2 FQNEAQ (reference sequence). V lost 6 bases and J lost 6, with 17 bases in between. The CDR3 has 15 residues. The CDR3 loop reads CASSFGVGVDEKLFF. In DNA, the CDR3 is TGTGCCAGCAGTTTCGGGGTTGGGGTTGATGAAAAACTGTTTTTT.